The clone carrying this T cell receptor beta chain was observed a few times. The sample comes from a study of human T cells and chemical hapten exposure. Sample time point: patch test 2, 6 weeks after DPC sensitization. Treatment denoted: therapeutic diphenylcyclopropenone sensitization with weekly scalp DPC. Whole blood that had not been fractionated was the source of extracted total RNA. The CDR3 is 11 residues long. Trimming cost V 3 bases and J 8 bases, with 4 bases left between them. Germline CDR1 reads MRHNA; CDR2 reads SNTAGT. TCRdb fed the RACE reads into MiXCR, producing one record per CDR3 protein. The table lists roughly 40,000 distinct CDR3 sequences, 8.5% to 10% of them singletons.

The source material was whole blood, sampled in connection with sensitization to the hapten diphenylcyclopropenone (DPC). The chain couples TRBV6-4 to TRBJ1-4; D unresolved. This receptor was taken from a woman in her twenties or thirties with alopecia areata. Some clones in this sample may be carry-over from other donors' samples. The CDR3 loop is CASSEAEKLFF. As DNA, the CDR3 is TGTGCCAGCAGTGAGGCAGAAAAACTGTTTTTT.